Each of the 9 T cell receptor beta chains below was sequenced from the same sample in a study of EBV T-cell therapy then PD-1 blockade in nasopharyngeal carcinoma. Measured with immunoSEQ multiplex PCR; TCRdb has only the in-frame clones, and not every one. The sample carries fewer than 25,000 clones, around 82% recorded once. Treatment defined: AdE1-LMPpoly-expanded autologous EBV-specific T-cell therapy followed by anti-PD-1 nivolumab. Their recognized antigens are unknown. Material: CD8+ T cells from blood, obtained at roughly day 61 from a patient whose treatment included autologous EBV-specific T cells and nivolumab. The receptors derive from a man in his forties or fifties with nasopharyngeal carcinoma.

V is TRBV19 and J is TRBJ1-2; 8 bases line up with TRBD1. V dropped 3 bases and J dropped 4; count of bases not matched to a gene: 7. Germline lookup yields CDR1 LNHDA and CDR2 SQIVND (reference sequence). The CDR3 spans 15 residues. In nucleotides, the CDR3 is TGTGCCAGTAGTATTTCAGGGGGCGGTGCCTATGGCTACACCTTC. It translates to CASSISGGGAYGYTF.

This clone has only one observation. The V and J genes are TRBV9 and TRBJ2-2; 10 bases line up with TRBD1. V was pared by 0 bases and J by 5 bases, with 7 bases of the junction left unmatched. The CDR3 length is 17 residues. Germline assignment: CDR1 SGDLS and CDR2 YYNGEE. CDR3 bases: TGTGCCAGCAGCGTAGCCGACAGGGGGCGCAGGACCGGGGAGCTGTTTTTT. The encoded protein is CASSVADRGRRTGELFF.

This sequence joins TRBV4-3 and TRBJ1-4; the match to TRBD1 covers 10 bases. The CDR3 runs to 16 residues. Losses at the gene ends were 1 base for V and 4 bases for J; bases not matched to a gene: 3. The germline CDR1 and CDR2 sequences are LGHNA and YSLEER. The CDR3 region is CASSQVRDRGNEKLFF. As DNA, the CDR3 is TGCGCCAGCAGCCAAGTTCGGGACAGGGGTAATGAAAAACTGTTTTTT.

The chain is built from TRBV7-2 and TRBJ1-5; 9 bases align to TRBD1. This CDR3 has 13 residues. The germline CDR1 and CDR2 sequences are SGHTA and FQGNSA. Trimming cost V 6 bases and J 7 bases; bases outside gene matches: 4. CDR3 protein: CASRTGGRQPQHF. The CDR3, as DNA: TGTGCCAGCAGAACAGGGGGCAGGCAGCCCCAGCATTTT.

J is TRBJ2-7 and V is TRBV7-6; tentative D call: TRBD1 (6 bases). Trimming took off 1 base at V and 4 bases at J, with 17 bases between the two ends. This CDR3 spans 16 amino acids. CDR1 and CDR2 from the germline V gene are SGHVS and FNYEAQ. CDR3 nucleotide sequence: TGTGCCAGCAGCTTAGATGTCCCAGGGGAATCTTACGAGCAGTACTTC. Amino acid sequence: CASSLDVPGESYEQYF.

The count of this clone is one. CDR3 loop: CASSPRASGGTGELFF. The CDR3 nucleotides are TGTGCCAGCAGCCCCCGGGCTAGCGGAGGGACCGGGGAGCTGTTTTTT. The chain uses TRBV7-9 and TRBJ2-2; 7 nucleotides agree with TRBD2. The CDR3 is 16 amino acids. Trimming at V came to 5 bases and at J to 5 bases, leaving 11 bases not matched to a gene. Per the germline V gene, CDR1 is SEHNR and CDR2 is FQNEAQ (reference sequence).

The gene calls are TRBV6-4 and TRBJ2-3, with 13 bases fitting TRBD2. This CDR3 is built from 15 residues. Per the germline V gene, CDR1 is MRHNA and CDR2 is SNTAGT. V trimming: 6 bases; J trimming: 7 bases; junction bases outside the gene matches: 7. CDR3: CASSGTSGEGNTQYF. CDR3 nucleotides: TGTGCCAGCAGCGGGACTAGCGGGGAGGGGAATACGCAGTATTTT.

This clone showed up just once. The chain combines TRBV6-1 with TRBJ2-3, with TRBD2 matching over 8 bases. The CDR3 runs to 17 residues. Germline V gene sequence: CDR1 MNHNS, CDR2 SASEGT. V gave up 0 bases and J gave up 2 bases; unmatched junction bases: 7. The CDR3 here is CASSEAGSGDLTDTQYF. The CDR3 DNA follows: TGTGCCAGCAGTGAAGCGGGTAGCGGGGACCTCACAGATACGCAGTATTTT.

Worth noting for this clone: Germline is not matched at one junction end, which may reflect a read error. The genes are TRBV5-4 and TRBJ1-1, with D possibly TRBD1 on 5 matching bases. Germline V CDR1 and CDR2: SGHNT, YYREEE (reference sequence). The CDR3 runs to 14 residues. CDR3 sequence reads: CASSGLTDTLKRTF. The CDR3, as DNA: TGTGCCAGCAGCGGCCTGACAGATACACTGAAGAGAACCTTT.